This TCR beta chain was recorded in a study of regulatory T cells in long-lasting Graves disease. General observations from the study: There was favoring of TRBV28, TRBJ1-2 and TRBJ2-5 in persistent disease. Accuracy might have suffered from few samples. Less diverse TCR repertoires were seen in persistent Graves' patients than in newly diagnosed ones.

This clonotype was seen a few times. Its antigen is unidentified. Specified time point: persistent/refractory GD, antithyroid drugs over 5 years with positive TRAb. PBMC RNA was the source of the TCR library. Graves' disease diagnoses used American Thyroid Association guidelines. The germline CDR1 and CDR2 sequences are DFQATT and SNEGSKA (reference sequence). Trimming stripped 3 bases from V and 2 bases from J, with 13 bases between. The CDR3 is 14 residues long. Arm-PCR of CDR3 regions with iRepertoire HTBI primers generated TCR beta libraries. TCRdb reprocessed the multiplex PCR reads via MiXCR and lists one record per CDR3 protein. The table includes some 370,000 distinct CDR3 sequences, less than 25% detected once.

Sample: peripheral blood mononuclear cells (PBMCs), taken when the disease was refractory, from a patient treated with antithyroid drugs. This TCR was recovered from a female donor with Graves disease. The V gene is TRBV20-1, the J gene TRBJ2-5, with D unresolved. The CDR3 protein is CSASPLAVQETQYF. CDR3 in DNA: TGCAGTGCTAGCCCCCTGGCGGTTCAAGAGACCCAGTACTTC.